This TCR beta chain was captured in a study of glioma-infiltrating T cells. Findings and caveats of the study: Non-neoplastic patients had below-expected tissue-blood divergence, while all gliomas exceeded expectation. Very few CDR3 sequences were shared between tissue and blood.

As regards this clonotype: Its antigen is still unknown. A read error may explain this, as a much larger clone is one base away. The conserved phenylalanine or tryptophan normally closing the CDR3 is absent here, so this likely arose from a read error.

The iRepertoire nested amplicon-rescue multiplex PCR amplified TCR alpha and beta CDR3s from RNA. Input was about 85-400 ng of tissue mRNA or PBMC total RNA. In TCRdb, the multiplex PCR reads were re-called with MiXCR into one record per CDR3 protein. The sample lists over 3,500 distinct CDR3 sequences, around 21% occurring once. Germline CDR1 KGHSH, CDR2 LQKENI. This CDR3 is built from 18 residues. Losses at the gene ends were 8 bases for V and 3 bases for J; bases not matched to a gene: 18. The sequence was obtained from a human donor with low-grade glioma or glioblastoma, undergoing nonglioma brain surgery, or in good health (not recorded which). The chain joins TRBV18 to TRBJ2-2; 7 bases line up with TRBD1. The sample comprised glioma tissue, nonneoplastic brain tissue, or PBMCs (not recorded which). Written as DNA, the CDR3 is TGTGCCAGCCGCTCACCTCTAGTGGGACAGCTTTACACCGGGGAGCTGTTTCTT. Amino acids: CASRSPLVGQLYTGELFL.